This TCR beta chain was identified during a study of T-cell memory formation after mild COVID-19 (dated by TCRdb to the early 2020s). Regarding the study in general: Most TCR sequence clusters were specific to one of the two donors. In two donors, T-cell clones that expanded and contracted after mild COVID-19 were followed by sequencing TCRalpha and TCRbeta repertoires longitudinally. The cohort comprised two young, previously healthy adult volunteers, one female and one male. The paper's findings and limits, for the study overall: Some responding clones were found in pre-infection memory, which suggests that pre-existing cross-reactive memory T cells took part in the SARS-CoV-2 response. Only a couple of mild cases were covered in the study, and larger cohorts including severe cases with pre-infection samples were considered necessary. Contracting CD4+ clones were found mainly in CM and EM memory subsets, while CD8+ clones were enriched in EMRA. Whether the second-wave clones peaking on day 37 were SARS-CoV-2 specific was not confirmed. From day 15 to 85, contracting clones showed balanced CD4/CD8 phenotypes, whereas a second wave of clones that expanded from day 15 to 37 leaned towards CD4+.

PBMCs were isolated by Ficoll-Paque density gradient centrifugation. Sequencing was carried out with an Illumina NovaSeq 6000. cDNA libraries for TCRalpha and TCRbeta were prepared by 5'RACE using constant-segment primers, with sample barcodes and unique molecular identifiers added. Trizol reagent was used to extract RNA from every sample. Libraries were amplified in two PCR steps, with a second sample barcode and Illumina TruSeq adapters added in the second step. Sequencing of the libraries was done on an Illumina NovaSeq, producing 2 x 150 bp paired-end reads. The authors' pipeline ran thus. With migec v1.2.7, reads were demultiplexed and then collapsed into UMI-guided consensus sequences. Using mixcr v2.1.11, UMI consensuses were aligned to TRA and TRB V and J templates and then assembled into clonotypes. A clonotype was counted as expanded or contracted only when both edgeR and NoisET called the clonotype significant, with the noise models trained on biological replicates. edgeR calls used a false discovery rate-adjusted p below 0.01 and a log2 fold-change threshold of 1. As an exploratory analysis of dynamics, PCA with hierarchical clustering was applied to max-normalized trajectories of the 1000 most abundant clonotypes. The CD4 or CD8 phenotype of responding clones was assigned using the separately sequenced CD4+ and CD8+ repertoires. TCRdb redid the processing of the public reads, applying fastp at Q25 and MiXCR, and retained in-frame beta chains. Merged by CDR3 protein, the rows form single entries marked with the most common genes and DNA. The V and J calls reflect TCRdb's pipeline rather than the authors' work. This sample gives fewer than 300,000 distinct CDR3 sequences in total; over 15% of them show up just once. The top ten clones comprise approximately 22% of the sample.

The cysteine opens and the phenylalanine closes a CDR3 of 15 amino acids. The only DNA kept is the CDR3, 45 bases in frame from the first base. V is reduced by 1 base and J by 0 bases, leaving a spacing of 8 bases between them. In its sample, this clonotype was seen a few times. Its specific antigen is unknown. One base away there is no much larger clone; base qualities are not given. This TCR was sampled from a man aged 18 to 35 who had mild COVID-19 (a few samples of this study predate the infection). The sample titles of this study are shuffled in the database, so cell type and time point are left out; the donor was told from shared clones. The chain couples TRBV12-3 or TRBV12-4 to TRBJ2-3, with a tentative D gene TRBD2 over 6 matching bases. Sequencing was carried out using PBMCs or a T cell subset sorted from them (not recorded which). The CDR3 reads as follows: CASSLGTTSTDTQYF. The DNA reads TGTGCCAGCAGTTTAGGGACTACTAGCACAGATACGCAGTATTTT.